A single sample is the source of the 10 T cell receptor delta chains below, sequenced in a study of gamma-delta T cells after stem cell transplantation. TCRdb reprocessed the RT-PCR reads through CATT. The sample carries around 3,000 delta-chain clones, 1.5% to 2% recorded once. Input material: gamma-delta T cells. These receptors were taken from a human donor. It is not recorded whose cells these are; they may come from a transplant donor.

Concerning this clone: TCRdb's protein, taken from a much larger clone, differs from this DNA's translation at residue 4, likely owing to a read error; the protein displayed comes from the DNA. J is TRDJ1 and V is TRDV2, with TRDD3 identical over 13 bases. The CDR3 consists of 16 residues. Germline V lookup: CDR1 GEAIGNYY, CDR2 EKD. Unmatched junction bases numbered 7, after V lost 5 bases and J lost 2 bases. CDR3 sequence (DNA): TGTGCCTGTGGCTCTCTACTGGGGGATACGACCGATAAACTCATCTTT. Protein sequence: CACGSLLGDTTDKLIF.

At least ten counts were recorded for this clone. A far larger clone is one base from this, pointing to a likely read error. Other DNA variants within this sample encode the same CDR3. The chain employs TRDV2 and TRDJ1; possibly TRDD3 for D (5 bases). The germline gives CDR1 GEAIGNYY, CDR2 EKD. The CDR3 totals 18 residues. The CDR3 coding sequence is TGTGCCTGTGACACCGCTGGGTGGGGACCAACTTACACTGATAAACTCATCTTT. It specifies CACDTAGWGPTYTDKLIF.

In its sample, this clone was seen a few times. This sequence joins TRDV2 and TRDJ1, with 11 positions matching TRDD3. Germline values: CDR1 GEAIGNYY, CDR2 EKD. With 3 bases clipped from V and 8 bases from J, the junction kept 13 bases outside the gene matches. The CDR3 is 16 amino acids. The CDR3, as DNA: TGTGCCTGTGACCCTTTACTGGGGGATAAGGGCGACAAACTCATCTTT. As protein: CACDPLLGDKGDKLIF.

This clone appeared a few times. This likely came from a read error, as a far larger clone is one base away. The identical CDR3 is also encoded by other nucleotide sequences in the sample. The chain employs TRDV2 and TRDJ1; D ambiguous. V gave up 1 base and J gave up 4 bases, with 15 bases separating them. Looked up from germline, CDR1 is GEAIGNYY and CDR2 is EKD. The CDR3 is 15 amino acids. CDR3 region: CACDTLGTANDKLIF. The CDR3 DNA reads TGTGCCTGTGACACTCTCGGGACGGCCAACGATAAACTCATCTTT.

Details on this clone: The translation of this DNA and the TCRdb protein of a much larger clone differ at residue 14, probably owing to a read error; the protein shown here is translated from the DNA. The CDR3 nucleotides read TGTGCCTGTGACACCCTCGGGACGGCCAACGATAAACTCACCTTT. This translates into CACDTLGTANDKLTF. This chain uses TRDV2 with TRDJ1; D remains ambiguous. This CDR3 is 15 amino acids long. Germline CDR1 and CDR2: GEAIGNYY and EKD.

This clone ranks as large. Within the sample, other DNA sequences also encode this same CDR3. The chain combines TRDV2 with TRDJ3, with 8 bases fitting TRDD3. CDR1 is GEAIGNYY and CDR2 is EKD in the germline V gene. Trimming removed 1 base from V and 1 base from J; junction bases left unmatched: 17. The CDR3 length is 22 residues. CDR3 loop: CACDTVEYTGGAASWDTRQMFF. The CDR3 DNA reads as TGTGCCTGTGACACGGTTGAATATACTGGGGGTGCCGCGTCCTGGGACACCCGACAGATGTTTTTC.

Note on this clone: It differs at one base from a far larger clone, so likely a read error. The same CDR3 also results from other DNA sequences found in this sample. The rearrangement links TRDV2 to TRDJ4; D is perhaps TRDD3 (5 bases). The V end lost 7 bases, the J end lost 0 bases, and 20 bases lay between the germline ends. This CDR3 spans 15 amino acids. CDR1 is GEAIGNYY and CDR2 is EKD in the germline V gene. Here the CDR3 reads CACDPLGDPPRPLIF. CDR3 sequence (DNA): TGTGCCTGCGACCCCCTCGGGGACCCTCCCAGACCCCTGATCTTT.

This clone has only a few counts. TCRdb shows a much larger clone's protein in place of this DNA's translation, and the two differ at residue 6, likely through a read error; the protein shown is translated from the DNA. The CDR3 DNA is TGTGCCTGTGACTTAATAGATACCCCCACCGATAAACTCATCTTT. Its translation: CACDLIDTPTDKLIF. The V gene is TRDV2, the J gene TRDJ1; D may match TRDD1 or TRDD3 (5 bases each). Germline lookup yields CDR1 GEAIGNYY and CDR2 EKD. The germline V and J ends were trimmed by 3 bases and 1 base, with 14 bases remaining between them. This CDR3 spans 15 amino acids.

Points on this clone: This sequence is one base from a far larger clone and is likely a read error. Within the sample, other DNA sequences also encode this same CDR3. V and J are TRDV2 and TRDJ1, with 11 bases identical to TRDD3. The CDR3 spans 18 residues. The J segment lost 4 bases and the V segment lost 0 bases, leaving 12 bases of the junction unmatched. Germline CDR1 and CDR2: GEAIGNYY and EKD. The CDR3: CACDTVEVLGDTHDKLIF. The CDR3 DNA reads TGTGCCTGTGACACCGTTGAGGTCCTGGGGGATACCCACGATAAACTCATCTTT.

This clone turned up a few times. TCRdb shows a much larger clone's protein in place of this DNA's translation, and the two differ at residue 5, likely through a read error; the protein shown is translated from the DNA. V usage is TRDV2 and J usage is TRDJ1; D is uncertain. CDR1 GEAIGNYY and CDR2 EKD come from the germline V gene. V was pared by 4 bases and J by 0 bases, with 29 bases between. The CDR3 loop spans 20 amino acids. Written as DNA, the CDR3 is TGTGCCTGTGAGTCCCTAACGCATGGAGGCTTGAAAGGAGACACCGATAAACTCATCTTT. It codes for CACESLTHGGLKGDTDKLIF.